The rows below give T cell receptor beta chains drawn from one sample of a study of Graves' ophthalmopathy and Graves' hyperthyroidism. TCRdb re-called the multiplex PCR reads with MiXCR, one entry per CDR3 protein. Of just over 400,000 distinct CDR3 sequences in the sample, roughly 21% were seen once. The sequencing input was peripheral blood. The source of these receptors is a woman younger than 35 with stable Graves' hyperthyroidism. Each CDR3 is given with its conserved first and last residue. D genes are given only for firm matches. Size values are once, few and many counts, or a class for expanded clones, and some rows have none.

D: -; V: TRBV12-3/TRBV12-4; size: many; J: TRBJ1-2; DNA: TGTGCCAGCAGTTTGGCAGGGAGTGACTATGGCTACACCTTC; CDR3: CASSLAGSDYGYTF
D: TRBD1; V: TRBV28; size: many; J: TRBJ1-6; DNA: TGTGCCAGCAGTTCCCCGACAGGGGGCGGAAATTCACCCCTCCACTTT; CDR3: CASSSPTGGGNSPLHF
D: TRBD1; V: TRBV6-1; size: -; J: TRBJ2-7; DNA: TGTGCCAGCGCCAGACAGGGTCTTTACGATCAGTACTTC; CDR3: CASARQGLYDQYF
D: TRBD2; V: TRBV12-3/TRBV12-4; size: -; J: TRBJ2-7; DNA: TGTGCCAGCAGTTACTCTAGCGGGAGAGATGTGGCCTACGAGCAGTACTTC; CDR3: CASSYSSGRDVAYEQYF
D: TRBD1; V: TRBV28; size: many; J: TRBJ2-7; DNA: TGTGCCAGCACCCCGACGGACAGGGGCAGCCCGGAACAGTACTTC; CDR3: CASTPTDRGSPEQYF
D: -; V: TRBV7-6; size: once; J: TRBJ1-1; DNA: TGTGCCAGCAGCTTAGAGGGGGAAACTGAAGCTTTCTTT; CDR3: CASSLEGETEAFF
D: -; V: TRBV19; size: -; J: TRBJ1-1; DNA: TGTGCCAGTAGTACGGGAGGGAGGGACACTGAAGCTTTCTTT; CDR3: CASSTGGRDTEAFF
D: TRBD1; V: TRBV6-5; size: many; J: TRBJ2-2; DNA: TGTGCCAGCAGCTACACAGGGGACACCGGGGAGCTGTTTTTT; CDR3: CASSYTGDTGELFF
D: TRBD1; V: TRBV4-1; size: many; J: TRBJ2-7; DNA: TGCGCCAGCAGCCAGACCGGGACAGACGAGCAGTACTTC; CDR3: CASSQTGTDEQYF
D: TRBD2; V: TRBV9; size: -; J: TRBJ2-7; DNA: TGTGCCAGCAGCATCGGACTAGCGGAGTCCTACGAGCAGTACTTC; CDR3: CASSIGLAESYEQYF
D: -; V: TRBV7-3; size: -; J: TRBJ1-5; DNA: TGTGCCAGCAGCTTACCCAGGCCCCAGCCCCAGCATTTT; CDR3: CASSLPRPQPQHF
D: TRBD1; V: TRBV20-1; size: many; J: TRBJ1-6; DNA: TGCAGTGCTAGTGGCGGCCGGGACAGCGGGAATTCACCCCTCCACTTT; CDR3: CSASGGRDSGNSPLHF
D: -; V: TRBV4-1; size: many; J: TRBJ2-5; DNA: TGCGCCAGCAGCCAAGTGCAGGGGTCAGAGACCCAGTACTTC; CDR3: CASSQVQGSETQYF
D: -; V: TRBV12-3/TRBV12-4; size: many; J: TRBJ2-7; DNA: TGTGCCAGCAGCTCCGGGACACTACACGAGCAGTACTTC; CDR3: CASSSGTLHEQYF
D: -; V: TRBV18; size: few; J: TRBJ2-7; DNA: TGTGCCAGCTCACCTGGGGGGTTCTGGACCTCCTACGAGCAGTACTTC; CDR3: CASSPGGFWTSYEQYF
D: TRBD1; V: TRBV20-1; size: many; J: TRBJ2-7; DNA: TGCAGTGCTGAAACGGGACAGGGTAGGAACGAGCAGTACTTC; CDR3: CSAETGQGRNEQYF
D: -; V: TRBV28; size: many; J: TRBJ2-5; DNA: TGTGCCAGCAGTTCGGGCCTCCGAGAGACCCAGTACTTC; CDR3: CASSSGLRETQYF
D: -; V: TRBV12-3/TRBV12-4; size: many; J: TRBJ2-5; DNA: TGTGCCAGCAGTTTTGGCTTCACCCCGGCGGAGACCCAGTACTTC; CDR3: CASSFGFTPAETQYF
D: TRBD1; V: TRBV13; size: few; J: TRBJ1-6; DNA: TGTGCCAGCACAAAGGGGGACAGGGGGCGCGAACCCCTCCACTTT; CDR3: CASTKGDRGREPLHF
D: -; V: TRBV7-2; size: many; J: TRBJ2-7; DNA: TGTGCCAGCAGCTTAGAATTACAAGGGGGTCGCGAGCAGTACTTC; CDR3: CASSLELQGGREQYF
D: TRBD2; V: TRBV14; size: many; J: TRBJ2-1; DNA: TGTGCCAGCAGTCTTGGTCCGACTAGCGGCGAGCAGTTCTTC; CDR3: CASSLGPTSGEQFF
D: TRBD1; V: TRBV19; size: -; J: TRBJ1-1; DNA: TGTGCCAGCAGTATCGGACAGGGTGAAGCTTTCTTT; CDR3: CASSIGQGEAFF
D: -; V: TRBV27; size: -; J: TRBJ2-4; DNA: TGTGCCAGCAGTCCTACATCTTTAATGTACATTCAGTACTTC; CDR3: CASSPTSLMYIQYF
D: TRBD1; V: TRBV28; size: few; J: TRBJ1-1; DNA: TGTGCCAGCAGTACCGGACAGGGGGTCAGCACTGAAGCTTTCTTT; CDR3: CASSTGQGVSTEAFF
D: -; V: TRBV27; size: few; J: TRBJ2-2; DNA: TGTGCCAGCAGTTTATTCGGCAGATTCAACACCGGGGAGCTGTTTTTT; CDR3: CASSLFGRFNTGELFF
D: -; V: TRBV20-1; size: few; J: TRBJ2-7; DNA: TGCAGTGCTTGGACAGACTACGAGCAGTACTTC; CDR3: CSAWTDYEQYF
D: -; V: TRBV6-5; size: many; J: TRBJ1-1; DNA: TGTGCCAGCAGTTACCTAGGGCGGGCTTTCTTT; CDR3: CASSYLGRAFF
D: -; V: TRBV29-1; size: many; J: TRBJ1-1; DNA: TGCAGCGTTGAATTAGGGTCCTCAAAAAAAACTGAAGCTTTCTTT; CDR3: CSVELGSSKKTEAFF
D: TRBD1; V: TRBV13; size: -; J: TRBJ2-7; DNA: TGTGCCAGCAGCTTAGAGGCGACAGGGTCCTACGAGCAGTACTTC; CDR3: CASSLEATGSYEQYF
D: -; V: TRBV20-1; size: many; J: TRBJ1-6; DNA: TGCAGTGCCCGAGGGGGGACTAATTCACCCCTCCACTTT; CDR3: CSARGGTNSPLHF
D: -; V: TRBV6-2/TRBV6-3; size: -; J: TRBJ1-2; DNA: TGTGCCAGCAGCTCCTCGGACAGCTATGGCTACACCTTC; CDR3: CASSSSDSYGYTF
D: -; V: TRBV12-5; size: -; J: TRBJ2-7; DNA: TGTGCTAGTGGTTTGTCTGTGGGGGAGACCTCCTACGAGCAGTACTTC; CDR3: CASGLSVGETSYEQYF
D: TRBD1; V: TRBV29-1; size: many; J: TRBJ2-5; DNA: TGCAGCGTCGTACCAACAGGGGCCGGGGAGACCCAGTACTTC; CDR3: CSVVPTGAGETQYF
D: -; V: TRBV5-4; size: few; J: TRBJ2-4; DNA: TGTGCCAGCAGCTCGCAGGTAGCCAAAAACATTAAGTACTTC; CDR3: CASSSQVAKNIKYF
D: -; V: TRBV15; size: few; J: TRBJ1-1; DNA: TGTGCCACCAGCAGAGATCCCAGCGATGAAGAAGCTTTCTTT; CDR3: CATSRDPSDEEAFF
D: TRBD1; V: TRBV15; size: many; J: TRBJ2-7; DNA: TGTGCCACCAGCAGGGGGACAGGGGATTCCTACGAGCAGTACTTC; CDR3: CATSRGTGDSYEQYF
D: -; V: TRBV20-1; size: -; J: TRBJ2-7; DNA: TGCAGTGCTAGAGATCTGGGGATCTGGGACGAGCAGTACTTC; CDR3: CSARDLGIWDEQYF
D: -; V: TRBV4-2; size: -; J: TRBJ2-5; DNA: TGTGCCAGCAGCCAAGATCCAGGGGAGGGAGAGACCCAGTACTTC; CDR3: CASSQDPGEGETQYF
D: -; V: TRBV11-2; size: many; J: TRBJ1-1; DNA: TGTGCCAGCAGCTTAGTAAACGGAGATGGAGCTAACTTT; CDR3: CASSLVNGDGANF
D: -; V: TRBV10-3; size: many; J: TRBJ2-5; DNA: TGTGCCATCAGTGATCGACTAAACCAAGAGACCCAGTACTTC; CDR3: CAISDRLNQETQYF
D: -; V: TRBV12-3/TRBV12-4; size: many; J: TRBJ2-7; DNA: TGTGCCAGCAGTTTGGCCCCTAATAGATACGAGCAGTACTTC; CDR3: CASSLAPNRYEQYF
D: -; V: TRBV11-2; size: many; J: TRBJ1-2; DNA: TGTGCCAGCAGCTTAGCATCCAGGGTAGCTGGCTACACCTTC; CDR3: CASSLASRVAGYTF
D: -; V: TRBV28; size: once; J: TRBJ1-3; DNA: TGTGCCAGCAGTAGCACAACCTTCTCTGGAAACACCATATATTTT; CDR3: CASSSTTFSGNTIYF
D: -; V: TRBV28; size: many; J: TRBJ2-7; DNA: TGTGCCAGCATTGCAGCGGCTAGCTCCTACGAGCAGTACTTC; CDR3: CASIAAASSYEQYF